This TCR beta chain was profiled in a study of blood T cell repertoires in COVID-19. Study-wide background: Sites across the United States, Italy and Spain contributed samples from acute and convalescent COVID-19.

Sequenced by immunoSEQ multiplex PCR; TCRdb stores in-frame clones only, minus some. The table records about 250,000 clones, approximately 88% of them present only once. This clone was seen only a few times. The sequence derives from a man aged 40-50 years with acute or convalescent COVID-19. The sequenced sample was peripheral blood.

The CDR3 region has the DNA TGTGCCAGCAGGGGGACTAGCGGGAGCGCCTACAATGAGCAGTTCTTC. Translating gives CASRGTSGSAYNEQFF. The rearrangement uses TRBV3-1 (or the pseudogene TRBV3-2) and TRBJ2-1, with TRBD2 matching 14 bases. V trimming: 6 bases; J trimming: 2 bases; junction bases outside the gene matches: 3. Germline V gene data show CDR1 as LGHDT and CDR2 as YNNKEL (reference sequence). This CDR3 is 16 amino acids long.